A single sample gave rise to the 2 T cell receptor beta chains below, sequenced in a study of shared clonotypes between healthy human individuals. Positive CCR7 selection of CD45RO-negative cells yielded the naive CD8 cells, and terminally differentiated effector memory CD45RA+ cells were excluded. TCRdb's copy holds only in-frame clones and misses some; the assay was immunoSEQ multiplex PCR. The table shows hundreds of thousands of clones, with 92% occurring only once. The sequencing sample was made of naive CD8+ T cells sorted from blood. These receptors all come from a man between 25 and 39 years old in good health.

For the CDR3, the DNA is TGTGCCAGCAGTTCCCCCAGGGGAGATGGCTCTAGCGGGTCCCTTACGCAGTATTTT. This encodes CASSSPRGDGSSGSLTQYF. J is TRBJ2-3 and V is TRBV28; 8 bases are shared with TRBD2. Germline assignment: CDR1 MDHEN and CDR2 SYDVKM. The ends lost 4 bases at V and 8 bases at J; junction bases unmatched: 23. CDR3 length: 19 amino acids. Looking up the rest from reference TRBV28 and TRBJ2-3 gives the full variable domain: DVKVTQSSRYLVKRTGEKVFLECVQDMDHENMFWYRQDPGLGLRLIYFSYDVKMKEKGDIPEGYSVSREKKERFSLILESASTNQTSMYLCASSSPRGDGSSGSLTQYFGPGTRLTVL.

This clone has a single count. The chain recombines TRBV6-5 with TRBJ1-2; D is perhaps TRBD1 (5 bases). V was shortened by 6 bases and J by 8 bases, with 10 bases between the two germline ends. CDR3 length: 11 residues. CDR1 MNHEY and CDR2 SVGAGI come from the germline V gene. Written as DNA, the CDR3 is TGTGCCAGCAGGACAGAAAGGGGCTACACCTTC. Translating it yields CASRTERGYTF.